This entry features one TCR beta chain sequence. The antigen is unknown. The PCR was carried out with 60 Vbeta primers and 13 Jbeta primers. Some clones are missing from TCRdb's copy, which holds only in-frame ones; the method was immunoSEQ multiplex PCR. The sample consists of about 160,000 clones, 81% of them appearing once. This entry is derived from a study of cytomegalovirus exposure and HLA in healthy donors. At the level of the study: Most genotyped donors, 81% of around 370, had Caucasian-associated genetic ancestry.

Overall study results and limits: For TCR beta chains, V- and J-gene trimming was later linked to a missense DCLRE1C variant. A few of the chains that were CMV-associated were confirmed in vitro to be specific for CMV antigens. A prior analysis recorded that most TCR beta V segments were productive about 90% or about 30% of the time.

This CDR3 comprises 14 residues. Looked up from germline, CDR1 is LNHDA and CDR2 is SQIVND (reference sequence). Trimming removed 7 bases from V and 0 bases from J, with 12 bases in between. The chain combines TRBV19 with TRBJ1-1; D may be TRBD1 (6 bases). The TCR was taken from a woman between 45 and 65 years old in good health and CMV-seronegative. Sequencing was done on a sample of PBMCs. The CDR3 region is CASKRTELNTEAFF. The CDR3 bases are TGTGCCAGTAAAAGGACAGAGTTGAACACTGAAGCTTTCTTT.